This entry lists 21 T cell receptor beta chains sequenced from one sample in a study of control samples from healthy donors and cancer patients. The repertoire was sequenced with immunoSEQ multiplex PCR; TCRdb's copy has only in-frame clones and lacks some. The sample has some 79,000 clones, approximately 93% seen once. Sequenced: PBMCs. The receptors were gathered from a woman in her forties with lung cancer.

The chain links TRBV4-1 to TRBJ1-2; D call uncertain. CDR1 MGHRA and CDR2 YSYEKL come from the germline V gene. Trimming removed 1 base from V and 2 bases from J, with 11 bases in between. This CDR3 spans 15 amino acids. The CDR3 is CASSQGAPGNYGYTF. The CDR3 DNA is TGCGCCAGCAGCCAAGGGGCTCCGGGGAACTATGGCTACACCTTC.

The V and J genes are TRBV7-9 and TRBJ1-1, with 8 bases that match TRBD1. This CDR3 is 16 amino acids long. Losses at the gene ends were 5 bases for V and 1 base for J; bases not matched to a gene: 9. Per the germline V gene, CDR1 is SEHNR and CDR2 is FQNEAQ (reference sequence). The chain's CDR3 is CASSAYRGVGNTEAFF. CDR3 nucleotides: TGTGCCAGCAGCGCTTACAGGGGGGTGGGGAACACTGAAGCTTTCTTT.

The rearrangement uses TRBV3-1 (or the pseudogene TRBV3-2) and TRBJ1-5; the match to TRBD1 covers 7 bases. Per the germline V gene, CDR1 is LGHDT and CDR2 is YNNKEL (reference sequence). The CDR3 extends over 16 amino acids. With 3 bases clipped from V and 6 bases from J, the junction kept 11 bases outside the gene matches. CDR3 sequence: CASSQRTGVFVQPQHF. Written as DNA, the CDR3 is TGTGCCAGCAGCCAGCGGACAGGCGTCTTCGTTCAGCCCCAGCATTTT.

The genes are TRBV18 and TRBJ1-2; a possible D gene is TRBD1 (5 bases). The length of the CDR3 is 14 residues. V lost 5 bases and J 5 bases, leaving 15 bases between the germline ends. The V gene's germline CDR1 is KGHSH and CDR2 LQKENI. In DNA, the CDR3 is TGTGCCAGCTCATCGTCGCAGGGAGATTATGGCTACACCTTC. Its protein is CASSSSQGDYGYTF.

V and J are TRBV11-3 and TRBJ1-1; weak D call: TRBD1 (6 bases). The V and J ends lost 1 base and 4 bases respectively, with 19 bases between them. The CDR3 has 17 amino acids. CDR1 is SGHNT, CDR2 YENEEA, per germline. The CDR3 spells CASSLAFWGPEGTEAFF. CDR3 coding DNA: TGTGCCAGCAGCTTAGCGTTCTGGGGGCCCGAGGGCACTGAAGCTTTCTTT.

The chain has TRBV6-6 and TRBJ2-2; no firm D call. CDR3 length: 13 amino acids. The V gene's germline CDR1 is MNHNY and CDR2 SVGAGI (reference sequence). Trimming took 6 bases from V and 8 from J, leaving 13 bases between them. In nucleotides, the CDR3 is TGTGCCAGCAGGGACCTCCAAGGGGGGGAGCTGTTTTTT. Its protein is CASRDLQGGELFF.

The count of this clone is one. The gene calls are TRBV9 and TRBJ1-2; D is perhaps TRBD1 (5 bases). V was shortened by 4 bases and J by 6 bases, with 19 bases between the two germline ends. This CDR3 is 15 amino acids long. The V gene's germline CDR1 is SGDLS and CDR2 YYNGEE. The CDR3 nucleotides read TGTGCCAGCAGCCCCGGTGGAGGGGAGTGGGATGGCTACACCTTC. Amino acid sequence: CASSPGGGEWDGYTF.

The DNA of the CDR3 is TGTGCCAGCAGTTTAGATCAGCCCCAGCATTTT. Translating gives CASSLDQPQHF. V gene TRBV12-3 or TRBV12-4 combines with J gene TRBJ1-5, with D unresolved. The CDR3 has 11 residues. Between the trimmed V and J ends, which lost 1 base and 5 bases, there was a span of 0 bases.

This clone was seen only once. The gene calls are TRBV11-2 and TRBJ2-5; D is ambiguous. Germline V lookup: CDR1 SGHAT, CDR2 FQNNGV. V was trimmed by 1 base and J by 4 bases, leaving 4 bases between them. This CDR3 has 12 amino acids. The CDR3 is CASSLVLETQYF. CDR3 in DNA: TGTGCCAGCAGCTTAGTATTAGAGACCCAGTACTTC.

This rearrangement joins TRBV30 to TRBJ1-4; 11 bases map to TRBD1. The CDR3 is 14 amino acids. Per the germline V gene, CDR1 is GTSNPN and CDR2 is SVGIG (reference sequence). With 4 bases clipped from V and 7 bases from J, the junction kept 5 bases outside the gene matches. CDR3 region: CAWTWTGGSEKLFF. The DNA of the CDR3 is TGTGCCTGGACCTGGACAGGGGGCAGTGAAAAACTGTTTTTT.

The table lists this clone with a count of one. The V call is TRBV9, the J call TRBJ1-1; TRBD1 agrees at 7 bases. This CDR3 region has 15 residues. Germline-derived CDR1 and CDR2 are SGDLS and YYNGEE. After removal of 0 bases from V and 2 bases from J, the junction contained 4 bases not matched to a gene. The CDR3 DNA sequence: TGTGCCAGCAGCGTAGGAGGGACAGCTAACACTGAAGCTTTCTTT. It yields the protein CASSVGGTANTEAFF.

The V gene is TRBV5-1, the J gene TRBJ1-4, with 9 bases matching TRBD1. This CDR3 has 14 residues. The germline CDR1 and CDR2 sequences are SGHRS and YFSETQ. V was pared by 2 bases and J by 8 bases, with 4 bases of the junction left unmatched. The CDR3 DNA is TGCGCCAGCAGCTTCGGGACAGGGTCCGAAAAACTGTTTTTT. Amino acid sequence: CASSFGTGSEKLFF.

This chain connects TRBV5-6 to TRBJ2-7; tentatively, D is TRBD1 or TRBD2 (5 bases each). V lost 9 bases and J 3 bases, leaving 13 bases between the germline ends. The germline gives CDR1 SGHDT, CDR2 YYEEEE. This CDR3 is 12 amino acids long. CDR3 bases: TGTGCCACCTCGACTGGGGGCTACGAGCAGTACTTC. It yields the protein CATSTGGYEQYF.

This clone came up a few times. The CDR3: CASIVRQGRNTIYF. The CDR3 DNA reads as TGTGCCAGCATTGTGAGACAGGGCAGAAACACCATATATTTT. The genes are TRBV2 and TRBJ1-3; 7 positions agree with TRBD1. This CDR3 contains 14 residues. Trimming at V came to 7 bases and at J to 5 bases, leaving 8 bases not matched to a gene. CDR1 and CDR2 from the germline V gene are SNHLY and FYNNEI.

V usage is TRBV5-1 and J usage is TRBJ2-6; the D is unclear. The germline gives CDR1 SGHRS, CDR2 YFSETQ. This CDR3 is 14 amino acids long. V lost 1 base to trimming and J lost 2 bases, with 4 bases between them. As DNA, the CDR3 is TGCGCCAGCAGCTTGATCACTGGGGCCAACGTCCTGACTTTC. It codes for CASSLITGANVLTF.

In its sample, this clone was seen once. V is TRBV7-9 and J is TRBJ2-2; D might be TRBD2 (5 bases). V lost 9 bases and J lost 1, with 6 bases in between. Germline V gene sequence: CDR1 SEHNR, CDR2 FQNEAQ (reference sequence). The CDR3 runs to 12 residues. The CDR3 protein is CARGLNTGELFF. The CDR3 nucleotides read TGTGCCAGAGGACTGAACACCGGGGAGCTGTTTTTT.

The chain uses TRBV10-3 and TRBJ1-6; the D is unclear. V was clipped by 4 bases and J by 7 bases, with 5 bases between them. Germline CDR1 ENHRY, CDR2 SYGVKD. CDR3 length equals 12 residues. CDR3 in DNA: TGTGCCATCAGTGGCGGCAATTCACCCCTCCACTTT. Protein sequence: CAISGGNSPLHF.

This clone was picked up a small number of times. The rearrangement joins TRBV3-1 (or the pseudogene TRBV3-2) to TRBJ2-7, with unresolved D. The CDR3 consists of 14 residues. Trimming shortened V by 4 bases and J by 1 base, and 11 bases separated the two germline ends. Per the germline V gene, CDR1 is LGHDT and CDR2 is YNNKEL (reference sequence). For the CDR3, the DNA is TGTGCCAGCAGCCTACAACCTGTATCCTACGAGCAGTACTTC. Protein sequence: CASSLQPVSYEQYF.

This clone showed up just once. The chain recombines TRBV5-4 with TRBJ1-5, with TRBD1 as a possible D gene (6 bases). Per the germline V gene, CDR1 is SGHNT and CDR2 is YYREEE (reference sequence). The CDR3 spans 14 residues. V was pared by 4 bases and J by 4 bases, with 12 bases between. This chain's CDR3 is CASSQQGDNQPQHF. The CDR3 DNA reads as TGTGCCAGCAGCCAACAGGGAGATAATCAGCCCCAGCATTTT.

The chain employs TRBV28 and TRBJ1-5, with D possibly being TRBD1 (6 bases). V was cut by 6 bases and J by 0 bases, with 24 bases left in between. The CDR3 spans 19 residues. Germline V lookup: CDR1 MDHEN, CDR2 SYDVKM. CDR3 sequence (DNA): TGTGCCAGCAGCCGATCTTCTCAGGGGTCCTCATATAGCAATCAGCCCCAGCATTTT. It codes for CASSRSSQGSSYSNQPQHF.

The V gene is TRBV5-4, the J gene TRBJ1-1; 8 nucleotides align to TRBD1. This CDR3 has 12 residues. CDR1 is SGHNT and CDR2 is YYREEE in the germline V gene (reference sequence). The ends lost 10 bases at V and 1 base at J; junction bases unmatched: 3. The CDR3 region has the DNA TGTGCCGCAACAGGGGGGAACACTGAAGCTTTCTTT. This sequence encodes CAATGGNTEAFF.